This TCR beta chain was retrieved from a study of vaccination and CD4 T cells after COVID-19. Cultured CD4+ T cell DNA underwent sequencing with the Oncomine TCR Beta short-read assay. The template was genomic DNA from cultured CD4+ T cells. One entry per CDR3 protein results from TCRdb running MiXCR on the PCR reads. The sample has approximately 4,400 distinct CDR3 sequences; around two thirds are singletons. General study findings and limits: Median SARS-CoV-2-reactive clonotype numbers went up from around 21 to 38, but not significantly.

A single count supports this clonotype. Its antigen is unidentified. V was cut by 2 bases and J by 0 bases, with 5 bases left in between. Germline assignment: CDR1 DFQATT and CDR2 SNEGSKA (reference sequence). The CDR3 has 13 amino acids. Treatment of the sample: roughly 11-day PBMC culture with coronavirus spike peptide pools or control peptides (ViraFEST assay). Researchers collected the unexposed donor's CD4+ T cells before the COVID-19 pandemic (2011-2018). This chain joins TRBV20-1 and TRBJ1-5, with D uncertain. Sequencing was carried out using CD4+ T cells from blood, cultured in vitro. The receptor was isolated from a human donor in good health. For the CDR3, the DNA is TGCAGTGCTAGAAGAGATAGCAATCAGCCCCAGCATTTT. Amino acids: CSARRDSNQPQHF.